The present T cell receptor (beta chain) was sequenced within a study of T cell changes during pregnancy in multiple sclerosis. The CDR3 runs 15 residues. Germline V gene sequence: CDR1 SGHRS, CDR2 YFSETQ. Trimming took 3 bases from V and 5 from J; bases not matched to a gene: 7. Some clones are missing from TCRdb's copy, which holds only in-frame ones; the method was immunoSEQ multiplex PCR. Of under 100,000 clones listed, roughly 95% are singletons. The TCR comes from a female donor with multiple sclerosis, enrolled in a pregnancy study. The specimen comprised peripheral blood, sampled in the second trimester of pregnancy. The chain links TRBV5-1 to TRBJ1-4, with 7 bases fitting TRBD1. The CDR3, as DNA: TGCGCCAGCAGCTCCTTGACAGGGATCAATGAAAAACTGTTTTTT. It codes for CASSSLTGINEKLFF.